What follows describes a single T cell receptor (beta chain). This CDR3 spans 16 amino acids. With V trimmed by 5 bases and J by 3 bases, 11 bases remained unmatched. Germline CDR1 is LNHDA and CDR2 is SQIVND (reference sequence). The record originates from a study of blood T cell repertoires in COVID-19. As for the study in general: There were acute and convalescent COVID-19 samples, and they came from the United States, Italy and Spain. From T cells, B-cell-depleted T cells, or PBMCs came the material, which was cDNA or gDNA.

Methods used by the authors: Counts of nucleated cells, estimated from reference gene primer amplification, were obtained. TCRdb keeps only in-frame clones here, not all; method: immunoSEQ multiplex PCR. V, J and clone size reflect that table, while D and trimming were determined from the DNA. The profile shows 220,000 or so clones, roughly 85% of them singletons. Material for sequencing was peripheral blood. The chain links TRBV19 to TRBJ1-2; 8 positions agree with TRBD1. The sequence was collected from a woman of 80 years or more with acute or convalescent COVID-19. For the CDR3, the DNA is TGTGCCAGTAGTCCCCAAATGCAGGGGGCGGACTATGGCTACACCTTC. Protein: CASSPQMQGADYGYTF.